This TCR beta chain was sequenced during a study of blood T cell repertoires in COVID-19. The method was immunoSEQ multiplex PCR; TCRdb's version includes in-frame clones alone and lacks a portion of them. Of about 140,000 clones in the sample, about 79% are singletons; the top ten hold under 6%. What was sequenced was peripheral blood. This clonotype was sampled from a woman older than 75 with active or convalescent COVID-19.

Here the CDR3 DNA reads TGTGCCAGCAGTCAGACAGACAGTCACTATGGCTACACCTTC. The encoded protein is CASSQTDSHYGYTF. The genes are TRBV6-5 and TRBJ1-2, with TRBD1 as a possible D gene (5 bases). The CDR3 has 14 residues. Germline values: CDR1 MNHEY, CDR2 SVGAGI. The V end lost 5 bases, the J end lost 3 bases, and 13 bases lay between the germline ends.